The rows below give T cell receptor beta chains drawn from one sample of a study of cytomegalovirus exposure and HLA in healthy donors. Data came from immunoSEQ multiplex PCR; TCRdb stores just in-frame clones and leaves some out. Counted here are fewer than 200,000 clones, 65% to 75% occurring once; the ten biggest clones make up approximately 1.5%. Sequenced material: PBMCs. The receptors come from a girl aged 5-17 years in good health and CMV-seronegative. Both conserved end residues are part of each CDR3. D genes are given only for firm matches. Size tells how often a clone was seen (once, few, many) or the class of an expanded clone, and some rows leave it out.

v_call	j_call	d_call	clone_size	cdr3_aa	cdr3_nt
TRBV5-1	TRBJ2-1	TRBD1	NA	CASSETGTVLNEQFF	TGCGCCAGCAGCGAAACCGGGACAGTGTTGAATGAGCAGTTCTTC
TRBV5-6	TRBJ1-6	NA	NA	CASSLSSGNSPLHF	TGTGCCAGCAGCTTGTCTTCGGGGAATTCACCCCTCCACTTT
TRBV5-1	TRBJ1-2	TRBD1	NA	CASSLAGQGQNGYTF	TGCGCCAGCAGCTTGGCCGGACAGGGGCAGAATGGCTACACCTTC
TRBV5-1	TRBJ2-5	TRBD1	NA	CASSVGQGVVETQYF	TGCGCCAGCAGCGTTGGACAGGGGGTAGTTGAGACCCAGTACTTC
TRBV7-2	TRBJ1-1	TRBD1	NA	CASSLPSGQGRDTEAFF	TGTGCCAGCAGCTTGCCCTCAGGACAGGGTCGTGACACTGAAGCTTTCTTT
TRBV6-5	TRBJ2-1	TRBD2	NA	CASSGTISEQFF	TGTGCCAGCAGTGGGACTATATCTGAGCAGTTCTTC
TRBV6-4	TRBJ1-2	NA	NA	CASSDLGQGLYGYTF	TGTGCCAGCAGTGACTTGGGCCAGGGCCTTTATGGCTACACCTTC
TRBV5-6	TRBJ1-2	NA	NA	CASGILDRRNYGYTF	TGTGCCAGCGGGATCCTAGACAGGAGGAACTATGGCTACACCTTC
TRBV6-5	TRBJ1-4	NA	NA	CASSYTGGNGEKLFF	TGTGCCAGCAGTTACACCGGAGGGAACGGCGAAAAACTGTTTTTT
TRBV27	TRBJ2-1	TRBD1	once	CASSRTGGSYNEQFF	TGTGCCAGCAGTCGGACAGGGGGCTCCTACAATGAGCAGTTCTTC
TRBV2	TRBJ2-7	NA	NA	CASSGVEGHHSYEQYF	TGTGCCAGCAGTGGAGTAGAGGGACACCACTCCTACGAGCAGTACTTC
TRBV7-9	TRBJ1-1	TRBD1	NA	CASSLSPGGLYTEAFF	TGTGCCAGCAGCTTATCGCCAGGGGGCTTATACACTGAAGCTTTCTTT
TRBV7-9	TRBJ1-1	NA	NA	CASSLRIEAGAFF	TGTGCCAGCAGCTTAAGAATCGAGGCGGGGGCTTTCTTT
TRBV29-1	TRBJ1-4	NA	few	CSAGTPNEKLFF	TGCAGCGCCGGGACACCTAATGAAAAACTGTTTTTT
TRBV6-1	TRBJ1-1	TRBD1	NA	CASSRTGGNTEAFF	TGTGCCAGCAGCAGGACAGGGGGGAACACTGAAGCTTTCTTT
TRBV25-1	TRBJ2-5	NA	NA	CASSDYQETQYF	TGTGCCAGCAGTGATTATCAAGAGACCCAGTACTTC
TRBV10-3	TRBJ1-4	NA	NA	CAIRTGTNEKLFF	TGTGCCATCCGAACAGGGACTAATGAAAAACTGTTTTTT
TRBV2	TRBJ2-1	NA	once	CASSEPTGNSYNEQFF	TGTGCCAGCAGTGAACCTACAGGGAACTCCTACAATGAGCAGTTCTTC
TRBV19	TRBJ2-3	TRBD1	NA	CASSWSVTGGTDTQYF	TGTGCCAGTAGTTGGTCTGTCACAGGGGGGACAGATACGCAGTATTTT
TRBV30	TRBJ1-2	TRBD1	NA	CAWNDRGF	TGTGCCTGGAACGACAGGGGGTTC
TRBV6-1	TRBJ1-5	TRBD1	NA	CASSDGTGGAKSQPQHF	TGTGCCAGCAGTGACGGGACAGGGGGCGCCAAGTCCCAGCCCCAGCATTTT
TRBV5-1	TRBJ2-3	TRBD1	NA	CASRPDRVGTDTQYF	TGCGCCAGTAGACCGGACAGGGTCGGCACAGATACGCAGTATTTT
TRBV10-1	TRBJ1-4	TRBD1	NA	CASSPSDRVAEKLFF	TGCGCCAGCAGTCCGTCAGACAGGGTGGCTGAAAAACTGTTTTTT
TRBV7-9	TRBJ1-5	NA	NA	CASRAGLSQPQHF	TGTGCCAGCAGGGCAGGGTTAAGTCAGCCCCAGCATTTT
TRBV27	TRBJ1-1	TRBD1	NA	CASSFTGQGASEAFF	TGTGCCAGCTCTTTTACGGGACAGGGGGCGTCTGAAGCTTTCTTT
TRBV18	TRBJ1-2	NA	NA	CASSPGQGSGYTF	TGTGCCAGCTCACCGGGACAAGGATCGGGCTACACCTTC
TRBV7-6	TRBJ1-4	NA	few	CASSYLDRMELFF	TGTGCCAGCAGCTACTTGGACAGAATGGAACTGTTTTTT
TRBV15	TRBJ2-3	TRBD2	NA	CATSRVGLAGGRTDTQYF	TGTGCCACCAGCAGAGTAGGCCTAGCGGGGGGACGCACAGATACGCAGTATTTT
TRBV14	TRBJ2-3	NA	NA	CASSQVPGRTDTQYF	TGTGCCAGCAGCCAAGTTCCAGGTCGCACAGATACGCAGTATTTT
TRBV28	TRBJ2-7	TRBD1	NA	CASSLGQGRSYEQYF	TGTGCCAGCAGTCTCGGACAGGGTCGGTCCTACGAGCAGTACTTC
TRBV2	TRBJ1-4	NA	NA	CASRAEGVGHEKLFF	TGTGCCAGCAGAGCAGAGGGCGTAGGGCATGAAAAACTGTTTTTT
TRBV5-1	TRBJ2-3	TRBD2	few	CASSLGLAGGSTDTQYF	TGCGCCAGCAGCTTGGGATTAGCGGGGGGGAGCACAGATACGCAGTATTTT
TRBV6-4	TRBJ1-1	NA	NA	CASSEEGGVTEAFF	TGTGCCAGCAGTGAGGAGGGGGGGGTCACTGAAGCTTTCTTT
TRBV5-1	TRBJ2-4	TRBD1	NA	CASKSGGDIQYF	TGCGCCAGCAAGTCAGGGGGTGACATTCAGTACTTC
TRBV7-9	TRBJ2-3	TRBD2	once	CASSQERGGLDTQYF	TGTGCCAGCAGCCAGGAGCGGGGGGGCCTGGATACGCAGTATTTT
TRBV18	TRBJ1-2	TRBD1	NA	CASSPGDSEFYGYTF	TGTGCCAGCTCACCAGGGGACAGCGAGTTCTATGGCTACACCTTC
TRBV7-9	TRBJ2-7	NA	once	CASGDIRPTMEQYF	TGTGCCAGCGGCGACATTCGGCCTACGATGGAGCAGTACTTC
TRBV7-9	TRBJ2-5	TRBD2	NA	CASSAPGGGEETQYF	TGTGCCAGCAGCGCCCCGGGAGGGGGGGAAGAGACCCAGTACTTC
TRBV6-5	TRBJ1-1	TRBD1	NA	CATNTGAEAFF	TGTGCCACTAACACAGGGGCTGAAGCTTTCTTT
TRBV15	TRBJ2-3	TRBD1	NA	CATSTNQGADTQYF	TGTGCCACCAGCACGAATCAGGGGGCAGATACGCAGTATTTT
TRBV10-3	TRBJ1-1	TRBD1	NA	CAISGGTGSAGTEAFF	TGTGCCATCAGTGGTGGGACAGGGTCGGCGGGCACTGAAGCTTTCTTT
TRBV30	TRBJ2-3	NA	NA	CALSPGDKYF	TGTGCCTTGTCTCCCGGGGACAAATATTTT
TRBV6-5	TRBJ1-2	TRBD1	NA	CASLTGGGGYTF	TGTGCCAGCCTCACAGGGGGTGGCGGCTACACCTTC
TRBV2	TRBJ2-3	TRBD1	NA	CASRTGYTDTQYF	TGTGCCAGCAGGACAGGGTACACAGATACGCAGTATTTT
TRBV12-5	TRBJ2-1	TRBD1	few	CASGKDRGNEQFF	TGTGCTAGTGGTAAAGACAGGGGCAATGAGCAGTTCTTC
TRBV27	TRBJ2-7	TRBD1	few	CASSFATGGRYEQYF	TGTGCCAGCAGTTTTGCCACAGGGGGACGCTACGAGCAGTACTTC
TRBV2	TRBJ2-2	TRBD1	NA	CASSGDRGTGELFF	TGTGCCAGCAGTGGGGACAGGGGCACCGGGGAGCTGTTTTTT
TRBV7-9	TRBJ1-1	NA	NA	CASSAPLQAFF	TGTGCCAGCAGCGCCCCGCTACAAGCTTTCTTT
TRBV27	TRBJ1-2	TRBD1	NA	CASSTGGLYGYTF	TGTGCCAGCAGCACAGGGGGCCTCTATGGCTACACCTTC